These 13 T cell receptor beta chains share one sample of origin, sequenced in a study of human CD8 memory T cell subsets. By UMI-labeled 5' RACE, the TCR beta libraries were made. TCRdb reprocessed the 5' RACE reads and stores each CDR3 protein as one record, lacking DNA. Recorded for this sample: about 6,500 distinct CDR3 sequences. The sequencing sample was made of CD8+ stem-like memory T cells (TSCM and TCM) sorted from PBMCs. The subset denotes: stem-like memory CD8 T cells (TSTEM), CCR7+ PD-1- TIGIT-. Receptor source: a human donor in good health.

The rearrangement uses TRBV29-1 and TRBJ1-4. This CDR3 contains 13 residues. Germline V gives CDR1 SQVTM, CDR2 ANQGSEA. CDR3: CSVGPATNEKLFF.

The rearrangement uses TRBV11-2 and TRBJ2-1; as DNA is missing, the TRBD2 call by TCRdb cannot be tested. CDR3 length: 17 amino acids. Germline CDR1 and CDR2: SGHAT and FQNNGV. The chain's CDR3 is CASSSLSSGNIYNEQFF.

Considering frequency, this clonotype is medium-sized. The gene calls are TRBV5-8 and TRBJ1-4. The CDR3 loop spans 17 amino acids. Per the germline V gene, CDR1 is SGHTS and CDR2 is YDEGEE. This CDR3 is CASSFRAARVLNEKLFF.

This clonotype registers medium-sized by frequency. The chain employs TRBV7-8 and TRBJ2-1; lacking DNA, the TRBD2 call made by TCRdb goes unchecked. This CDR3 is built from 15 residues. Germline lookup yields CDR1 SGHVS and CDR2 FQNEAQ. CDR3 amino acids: CASSRTSGSYNEQFF.

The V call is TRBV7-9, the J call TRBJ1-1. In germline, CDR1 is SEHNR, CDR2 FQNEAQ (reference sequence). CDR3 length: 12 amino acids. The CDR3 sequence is CASSLDQAEAFF.

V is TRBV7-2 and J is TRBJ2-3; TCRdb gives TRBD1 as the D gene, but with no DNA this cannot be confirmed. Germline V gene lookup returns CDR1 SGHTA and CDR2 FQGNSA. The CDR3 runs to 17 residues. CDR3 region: CASSPGPGQGGTDTQYF. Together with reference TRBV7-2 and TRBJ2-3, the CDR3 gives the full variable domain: GAGVSQSPSNKVTEKGKDVELRCDPISGHTALYWYRQSLGQGLEFLIYFQGNSAPDKSGLPSDRFSAERTGGSVSTLTIQRTQQEDSAVYLCASSPGPGQGGTDTQYFGPGTRLTVL.

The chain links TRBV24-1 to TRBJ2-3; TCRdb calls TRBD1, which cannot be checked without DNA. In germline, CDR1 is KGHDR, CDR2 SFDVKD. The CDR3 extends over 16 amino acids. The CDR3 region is CATSDRGQGSTDTQYF.

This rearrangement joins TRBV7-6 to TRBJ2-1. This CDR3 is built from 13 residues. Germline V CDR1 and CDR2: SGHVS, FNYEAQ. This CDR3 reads CASSLGPNYEQFF.

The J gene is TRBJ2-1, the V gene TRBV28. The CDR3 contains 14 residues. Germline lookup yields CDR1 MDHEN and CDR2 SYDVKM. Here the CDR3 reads CASSLSELYNEQFF.

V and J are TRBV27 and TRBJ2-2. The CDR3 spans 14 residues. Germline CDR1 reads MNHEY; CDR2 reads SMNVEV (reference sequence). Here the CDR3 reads CASSLLGNTGELFF.

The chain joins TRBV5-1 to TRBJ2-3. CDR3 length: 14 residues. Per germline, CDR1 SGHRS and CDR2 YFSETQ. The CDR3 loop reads CASSFEVGTDTQYF.

CDR3 in amino acids: CSVVAGVLSYNEQFF. The chain links TRBV29-1 to TRBJ2-1; the D call from TCRdb, TRBD2, cannot be confirmed without DNA. Germline loops: CDR1 SQVTM, CDR2 ANQGSEA. CDR3 size: 15 residues.

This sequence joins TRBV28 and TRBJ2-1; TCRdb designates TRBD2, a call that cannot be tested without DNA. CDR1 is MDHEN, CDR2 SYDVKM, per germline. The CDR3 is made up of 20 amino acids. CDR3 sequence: CCTSGLAGGYQAISYNEQFF. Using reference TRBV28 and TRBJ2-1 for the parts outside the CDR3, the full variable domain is DVKVTQSSRYLVKRTGEKVFLECVQDMDHENMFWYRQDPGLGLRLIYFSYDVKMKEKGDIPEGYSVSREKKERFSLILESASTNQTSMYLCCTSGLAGGYQAISYNEQFFGPGTRLTVL.